The rows below give T cell receptor beta chains drawn from one sample of a study of T cell repertoires in cytomegalovirus infection. TCRdb passed the reads through MiXCR, listing each CDR3 protein once. The table includes around 740,000 distinct CDR3 sequences, 35% to 45% detected once. The sample comprised PBMCs. These receptors were taken from a human donor in good health (CMV status not recorded). Some clones in this sample may be carry-over from other donors' samples. Each CDR3 is given with its conserved first and last residue. The D gene is left open where the match is weak. Some rows have no size entry. The others give once, few or many, or a class for an expanded clone.

J: TRBJ2-7; D: NA; V: TRBV7-2; size: many; length: 14; CDR3: CASSLAEGPYEQYF; DNA: TGTGCCAGCAGCTTAGCCGAGGGGCCGTACGAGCAGTACTTC
J: TRBJ2-1; D: TRBD2; V: TRBV18; size: NA; length: 17; CDR3: CASSPRLAGVMGNEQFF; DNA: TGTGCCAGCTCACCAAGGCTAGCGGGAGTAATGGGAAATGAGCAGTTCTTC
J: TRBJ2-7; D: NA; V: TRBV12-3/TRBV12-4; size: few; length: 13; CDR3: CASRELQGYEQYF; DNA: TGTGCCAGCAGGGAATTACAGGGCTACGAGCAGTACTTC
J: TRBJ2-4; D: TRBD1; V: TRBV29-1; size: NA; length: 15; CDR3: CSVEIPRDSINIQYF; DNA: TGCAGCGTCGAAATTCCCCGGGACAGTATAAACATTCAGTACTTC
J: TRBJ1-5; D: TRBD1; V: TRBV19; size: NA; length: 15; CDR3: CASGTGTGSNQPQHF; DNA: TGTGCCAGTGGAACCGGGACAGGGAGCAATCAGCCCCAGCATTTT
J: TRBJ2-2; D: TRBD1; V: TRBV11-2; size: NA; length: 16; CDR3: CASSPSGQGYTGELFF; DNA: TGTGCCAGCAGCCCTAGTGGACAGGGGTACACCGGGGAGCTGTTTTTT
J: TRBJ1-5; D: TRBD1; V: TRBV28; size: NA; length: 15; CDR3: CASTPEGQMNQPQHF; DNA: TGTGCCAGCACCCCTGAGGGACAGATGAATCAGCCCCAGCATTTT
J: TRBJ2-7; D: NA; V: TRBV7-8; size: few; length: 16; CDR3: CASSLVAGFYSYEQYF; DNA: TGTGCCAGCAGCTTAGTGGCGGGATTCTACTCCTACGAGCAGTACTTC
J: TRBJ2-3; D: NA; V: TRBV7-2; size: many; length: 15; CDR3: CASILGGRRMGQQYF; DNA: TGTGCCAGCATCTTAGGGGGACGTCGGATGGGTCAGCAGTATTTT
J: TRBJ1-5; D: NA; V: TRBV24-1; size: many; length: 12; CDR3: CATSDMGGTSHF; DNA: TGTGCCACCAGTGACATGGGGGGGACGTCCCATTTT
J: TRBJ2-2; D: NA; V: TRBV14; size: NA; length: 16; CDR3: CASSQLRTATTGELFF; DNA: TGTGCCAGCAGCCAACTTAGGACAGCAACCACCGGGGAGCTGTTTTTT
J: TRBJ1-5; D: TRBD1; V: TRBV24-1; size: NA; length: 14; CDR3: CATGRQGANQPQHF; DNA: TGTGCCACCGGCAGGCAGGGGGCCAATCAGCCCCAGCATTTT
J: TRBJ1-2; D: TRBD1; V: TRBV27; size: NA; length: 16; CDR3: CASSLRRGGQAYGYTF; DNA: TGTGCCAGCAGTTTGAGGCGAGGTGGACAGGCCTATGGCTACACCTTC
J: TRBJ2-1; D: TRBD1; V: TRBV7-6; size: many; length: 16; CDR3: CASSQGADPTYNEQFF; DNA: TGTGCCAGCTCGCAGGGGGCGGACCCGACCTACAATGAGCAGTTCTTC
J: TRBJ2-3; D: NA; V: TRBV7-8; size: NA; length: 17; CDR3: CASSRFVRDSSTDTQYF; DNA: TGTGCCAGCAGCCGATTCGTGAGAGACTCTAGCACAGATACGCAGTATTTT
J: TRBJ1-1; D: NA; V: TRBV27; size: few; length: 14; CDR3: CASSYPDGNTEAFF; DNA: TGTGCCAGCAGTTACCCGGACGGAAACACTGAAGCTTTCTTT
J: TRBJ2-3; D: NA; V: TRBV2; size: NA; length: 12; CDR3: CASRKVRDTQYF; DNA: TGTGCCAGCAGGAAAGTCCGGGATACGCAGTATTTT
J: TRBJ2-3; D: NA; V: TRBV28; size: few; length: 18; CDR3: CASSLVSLGHGLTDTQYF; DNA: TGTGCCAGCAGTTTGGTTTCTTTAGGACATGGATTGACAGATACGCAGTATTTT
J: TRBJ2-1; D: NA; V: TRBV20-1; size: NA; length: 14; CDR3: CSATSSVSYNEQFF; DNA: TGCAGTGCTACGTCTAGCGTCTCCTACAATGAGCAGTTCTTC
J: TRBJ1-6; D: TRBD1; V: TRBV5-1; size: NA; length: 15; CDR3: CASSLGTQGDSPLHF; DNA: TGCGCCAGCAGCTTGGGTACGCAGGGGGATTCACCCCTCCACTTT
J: TRBJ2-2; D: NA; V: TRBV7-2; size: few; length: 16; CDR3: CASSPRTTTNTGELFF; DNA: TGTGCCAGCAGCCCCCGGACAACGACGAACACCGGGGAGCTGTTTTTT
J: TRBJ2-4; D: NA; V: TRBV2; size: NA; length: 15; CDR3: CASSASGIAKNIQYF; DNA: TGTGCCAGCAGTGCCTCCGGGATAGCCAAAAACATTCAGTACTTC
J: TRBJ1-1; D: NA; V: TRBV12-3/TRBV12-4; size: NA; length: 15; CDR3: CASSYRRELNTAAFF; DNA: TGTGCCAGCAGTTATAGGAGGGAATTGAACACGGCAGCTTTCTTT
J: TRBJ2-1; D: TRBD1; V: TRBV2; size: once; length: 17; CDR3: CARQRKRGGTGAHEQFF; DNA: TGTGCCAGACAACGAAAACGAGGGGGGACAGGGGCCCACGAGCAGTTCTTC
J: TRBJ1-1; D: TRBD1; V: TRBV28; size: NA; length: 17; CDR3: CASSLSRRGTANTEAFF; DNA: TGTGCCAGCAGTTTATCCAGGCGGGGGACAGCGAACACTGAAGCTTTCTTT
J: TRBJ1-1; D: TRBD1; V: TRBV28; size: NA; length: 15; CDR3: CASSLFQGVDTEAFF; DNA: TGTGCCAGCAGTTTATTCCAGGGGGTGGACACTGAAGCTTTCTTT
J: TRBJ2-7; D: TRBD2; V: TRBV6-5; size: few; length: 15; CDR3: CASSGTSGRAVEQYF; DNA: TGTGCCAGCAGCGGTACTAGCGGGAGGGCCGTCGAGCAGTACTTC
J: TRBJ1-2; D: NA; V: TRBV28; size: NA; length: 12; CDR3: CASSHEPSGYTF; DNA: TGTGCCAGCAGTCACGAACCTAGTGGCTACACCTTC
J: TRBJ1-5; D: NA; V: TRBV27; size: few; length: 17; CDR3: CASRKRGLIYSNQPQHF; DNA: TGTGCCAGCCGTAAGAGGGGGTTAATCTATAGCAATCAGCCCCAGCATTTT